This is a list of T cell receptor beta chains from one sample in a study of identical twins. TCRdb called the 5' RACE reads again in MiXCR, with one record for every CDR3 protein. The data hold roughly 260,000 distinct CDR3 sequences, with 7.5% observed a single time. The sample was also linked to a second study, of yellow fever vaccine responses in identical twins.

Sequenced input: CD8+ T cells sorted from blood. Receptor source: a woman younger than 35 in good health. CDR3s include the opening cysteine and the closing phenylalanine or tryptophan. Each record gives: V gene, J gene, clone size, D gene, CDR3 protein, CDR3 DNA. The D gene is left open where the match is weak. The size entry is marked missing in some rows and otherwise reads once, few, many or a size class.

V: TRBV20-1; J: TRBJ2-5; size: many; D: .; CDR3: CSANDWGETQYF; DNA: TGCAGTGCAAATGACTGGGGTGAGACCCAGTACTTC
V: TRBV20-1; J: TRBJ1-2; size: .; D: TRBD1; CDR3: CSAKTGIANYGYTF; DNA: TGCAGTGCTAAGACAGGGATAGCTAACTATGGCTACACCTTC
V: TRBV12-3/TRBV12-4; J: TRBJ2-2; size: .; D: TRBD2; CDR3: CASSLWTSGTGELFF; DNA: TGTGCCAGCAGTTTGTGGACTAGTGGCACCGGGGAGCTGTTTTTT
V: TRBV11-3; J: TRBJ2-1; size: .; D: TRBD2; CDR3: CASSLAPLAGEYEQFF; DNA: TGTGCCAGCAGCTTAGCACCCCTAGCGGGAGAGTACGAGCAGTTCTTC
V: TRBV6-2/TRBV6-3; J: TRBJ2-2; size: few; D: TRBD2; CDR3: CASSYSAPPSGGGRTGELFF; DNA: TGTGCCAGCAGTTACTCGGCCCCCCCTAGCGGGGGGGGTCGGACCGGGGAGCTGTTTTTT
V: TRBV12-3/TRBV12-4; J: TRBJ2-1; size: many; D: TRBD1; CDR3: CASSSPGQGYNEQFF; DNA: TGTGCCAGCAGCTCGCCGGGACAGGGATACAATGAGCAGTTCTTC
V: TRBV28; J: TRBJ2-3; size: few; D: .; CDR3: CASRGLPTDTQYF; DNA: TGTGCCAGCAGGGGGCTGCCGACAGATACGCAGTATTTT
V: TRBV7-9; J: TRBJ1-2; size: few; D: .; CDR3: CASSTGTSLPGYTF; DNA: TGTGCCAGCAGCACCGGGACGTCTCTGCCTGGCTACACCTTC
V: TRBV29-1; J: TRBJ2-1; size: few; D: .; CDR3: CSELVAHEQFF; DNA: TGCAGCGAACTAGTAGCCCATGAGCAGTTCTTC
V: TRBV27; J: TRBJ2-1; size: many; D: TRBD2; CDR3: CASSGLAGHNEQFF; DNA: TGTGCCAGCAGCGGACTAGCGGGCCACAATGAGCAGTTCTTC
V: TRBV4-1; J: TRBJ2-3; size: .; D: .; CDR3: CASSQARPDTQYF; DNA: TGCGCCAGCAGCCAAGCCCGGCCAGATACGCAGTATTTT
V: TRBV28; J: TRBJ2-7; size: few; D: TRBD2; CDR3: CASSLGLAVGYEQYF; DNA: TGTGCCAGCAGTTTGGGACTAGCGGTGGGCTACGAGCAGTACTTC
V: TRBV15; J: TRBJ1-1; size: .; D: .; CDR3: CATSPNLGIEEAFF; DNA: TGTGCCACCAGCCCTAATCTGGGGATAGAAGAAGCTTTCTTT
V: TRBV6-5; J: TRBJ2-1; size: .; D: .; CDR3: CASSYGHEQFF; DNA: TGTGCCAGCAGTTACGGACATGAGCAGTTCTTC
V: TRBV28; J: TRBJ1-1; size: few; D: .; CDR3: CASSFRLQGTRNTEAFF; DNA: TGTGCCAGCAGTTTCCGGCTACAAGGGACAAGGAACACTGAAGCTTTCTTT
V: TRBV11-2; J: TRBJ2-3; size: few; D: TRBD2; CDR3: CASMVTGGSTDTQYF; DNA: TGTGCCAGCATGGTAACGGGAGGTAGCACAGATACGCAGTATTTT
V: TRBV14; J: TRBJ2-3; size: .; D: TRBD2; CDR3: CASSYRLAGPDTQYF; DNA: TGTGCCAGCAGCTATAGACTAGCGGGCCCGGATACGCAGTATTTT
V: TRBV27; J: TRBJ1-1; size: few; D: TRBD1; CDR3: CASSHRQGGNTEAFF; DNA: TGTGCCAGCAGCCACCGGCAGGGGGGGAACACTGAAGCTTTCTTT
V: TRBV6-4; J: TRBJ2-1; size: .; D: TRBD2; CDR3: CASSDGSGGASEEQFF; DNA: TGTGCCAGCAGTGACGGTAGCGGGGGGGCCTCGGAAGAGCAGTTCTTC
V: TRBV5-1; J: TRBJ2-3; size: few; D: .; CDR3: CASSLGQVDTDTQYF; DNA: TGCGCCAGCAGCTTGGGACAGGTAGACACAGATACGCAGTATTTT
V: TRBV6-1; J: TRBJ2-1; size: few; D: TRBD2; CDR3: CASGTSGSYNEQFF; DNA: TGTGCCAGCGGGACTAGCGGCTCCTACAATGAGCAGTTCTTC
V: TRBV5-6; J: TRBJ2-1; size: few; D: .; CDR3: CASSLAYEGVSYNEQFF; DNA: TGTGCCAGCAGCTTGGCCTATGAGGGAGTTTCCTACAATGAGCAGTTCTTC
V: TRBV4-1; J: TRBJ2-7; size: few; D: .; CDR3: CASSQTGSYEQYF; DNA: TGCGCCAGCAGCCAAACCGGATCCTACGAGCAGTACTTC
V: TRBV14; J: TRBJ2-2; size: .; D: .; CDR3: CASSQDGRTNTGELFF; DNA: TGTGCCAGCAGCCAAGACGGGAGAACGAACACCGGGGAGCTGTTTTTT
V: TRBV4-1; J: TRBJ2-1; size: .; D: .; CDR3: CASSQDPFNEQFF; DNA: TGCGCCAGCAGCCAAGACCCGTTCAATGAGCAGTTCTTC
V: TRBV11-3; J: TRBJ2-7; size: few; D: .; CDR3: CASSLSQVDSYEQYF; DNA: TGTGCCAGCAGCTTATCCCAGGTCGACTCCTACGAGCAGTACTTC
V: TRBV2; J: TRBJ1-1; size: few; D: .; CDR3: CASHTGVSTEAFF; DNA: TGTGCCAGCCACACGGGGGTTAGCACTGAAGCTTTCTTT
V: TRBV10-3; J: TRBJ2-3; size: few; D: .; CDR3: CAISEGGDQLTDTQYF; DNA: TGTGCCATCAGTGAGGGAGGGGACCAACTTACAGATACGCAGTATTTT
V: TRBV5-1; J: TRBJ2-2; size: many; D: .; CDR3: CASSPETGNTGELFF; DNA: TGCGCCAGCAGCCCCGAGACAGGAAACACCGGGGAGCTGTTTTTT
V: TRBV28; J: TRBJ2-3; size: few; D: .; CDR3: CASSQNTGSDTQYF; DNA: TGTGCCAGCAGTCAGAATACAGGGTCAGATACGCAGTATTTT
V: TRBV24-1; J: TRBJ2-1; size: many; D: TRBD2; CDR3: CATSEGVLAGFSSYNEQFF; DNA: TGTGCCACCAGTGAGGGCGTACTAGCGGGGTTCTCCTCCTACAATGAGCAGTTCTTC
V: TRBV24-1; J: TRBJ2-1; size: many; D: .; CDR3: CATSDAGDNEQFF; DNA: TGTGCCACCAGTGATGCCGGAGACAATGAGCAGTTCTTC
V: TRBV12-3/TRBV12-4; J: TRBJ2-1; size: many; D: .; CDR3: CASSQGRGDEQFF; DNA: TGTGCCAGCAGCCAAGGTAGGGGGGATGAGCAGTTCTTC
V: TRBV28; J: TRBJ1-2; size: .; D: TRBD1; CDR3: CASSLGQDTLGGYTF; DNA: TGTGCCAGCAGTTTGGGACAGGATACCCTGGGTGGCTACACCTTC
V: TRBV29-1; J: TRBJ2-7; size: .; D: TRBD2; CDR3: CSVEGLAGPYEQYF; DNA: TGCAGCGTTGAAGGGCTAGCGGGGCCCTACGAGCAGTACTTC
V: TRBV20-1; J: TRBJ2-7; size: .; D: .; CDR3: CSARVVDGSYEQYF; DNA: TGCAGTGCTAGAGTGGTTGATGGTTCCTACGAGCAGTACTTC
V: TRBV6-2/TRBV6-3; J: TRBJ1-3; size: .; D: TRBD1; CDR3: CASSYSPGTVSGNTIYF; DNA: TGTGCCAGCAGTTACTCCCCCGGGACAGTCTCTGGAAACACCATATATTTT
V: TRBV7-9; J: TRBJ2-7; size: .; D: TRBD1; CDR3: CASRGTADTYEQYF; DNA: TGTGCCAGCAGAGGGACAGCGGACACTTACGAGCAGTACTTC
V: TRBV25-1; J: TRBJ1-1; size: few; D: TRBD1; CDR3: CASTLTGGNTEAFF; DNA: TGTGCCAGCACTTTGACAGGGGGAAACACTGAAGCTTTCTTT
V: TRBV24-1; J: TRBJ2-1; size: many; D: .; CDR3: CATSDLHGFEQFF; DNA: TGTGCCACCAGTGATTTGCATGGGTTTGAGCAGTTCTTC
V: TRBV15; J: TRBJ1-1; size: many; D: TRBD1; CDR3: CATSRDQGANTEAFF; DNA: TGTGCCACCAGCAGAGATCAGGGGGCGAACACTGAAGCTTTCTTT
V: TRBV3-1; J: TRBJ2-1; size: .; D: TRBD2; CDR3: CACSPGLVTYNEQFF; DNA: TGTGCCTGCAGCCCGGGACTAGTAACCTACAATGAGCAGTTCTTC
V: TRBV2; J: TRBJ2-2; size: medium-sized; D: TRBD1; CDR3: CASSEPDRAAGELFF; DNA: TGTGCCAGCAGTGAACCGGACAGGGCAGCCGGGGAGCTGTTTTTT
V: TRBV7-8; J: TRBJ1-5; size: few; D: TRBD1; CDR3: CASSLHHGQGNQPQHF; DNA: TGTGCCAGCAGCTTGCATCACGGACAGGGGAATCAGCCCCAGCATTTT
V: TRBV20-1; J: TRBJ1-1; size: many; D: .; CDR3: CSAHDGLGPEAFF; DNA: TGCAGTGCTCACGATGGGTTGGGTCCTGAAGCTTTCTTT